Listed below are T cell receptor beta chains from one sample, sequenced in a study of STAT3 mutations in large granular lymphocyte leukemia. TCRdb's table, derived via immunoSEQ multiplex PCR, lists solely in-frame clones and lacks some. The sample lists some 5,700 clones, approximately 88% occurring once. Sequencing was done on a sample of PBMCs. The receptors were gathered from a human donor with T large granular lymphocyte leukemia. Some clones in this sample may be carry-over from other donors' samples. CDR3s include the opening cysteine and the closing phenylalanine or tryptophan. A D gene is named only where the DNA matches it firmly. Not every row has a clone size; where given, it reads once, few, many or a size class.

j_call v_call d_call clone_size cdr3_aa cdr3_nt
TRBJ2-5 TRBV2 - - CASSGVQGGSETQYF TGTGCCAGCAGTGGGGTACAGGGAGGGTCGGAGACCCAGTACTTC
TRBJ2-7 TRBV15 - - CATSRNREGYEQYF TGTGCCACCAGCAGAAACAGGGAGGGATACGAGCAGTACTTC
TRBJ2-3 TRBV5-1 - - CASSLGDGTDTQYF TGCGCCAGCAGCTTGGGGGACGGCACAGATACGCAGTATTTT
TRBJ2-5 TRBV2 TRBD1 - CASDREETQYF TGTGCCAGCGACAGGGAAGAGACCCAGTACTTC
TRBJ1-5 TRBV11-2 - - CASSLDSSLVNQPQHF TGTGCCAGCAGCTTAGATAGCAGTTTGGTCAATCAGCCCCAGCATTTT
TRBJ1-1 TRBV19 - few CASSSQDSVNTEAFF TGTGCCAGTAGTTCTCAGGACAGTGTAAACACTGAAGCTTTCTTT
TRBJ1-1 TRBV7-6 - - CASSLSVGAEAFF TGTGCCAGCAGCCTATCCGTGGGCGCTGAAGCTTTCTTT
TRBJ1-1 TRBV5-6 - - CASSLVAVTEAFF TGTGCCAGCAGCTTGGTGGCCGTTACTGAAGCTTTCTTT
TRBJ1-1 TRBV11-1 - - CASSLRGNTEAFF TGTGCCAGCAGCTTAAGGGGAAACACTGAAGCTTTCTTT
TRBJ2-5 TRBV5-4 TRBD1 - CASSVNRGPTPQETQYF TGTGCCAGCAGTGTCAACAGGGGCCCGACTCCCCAAGAGACCCAGTACTTC
TRBJ1-1 TRBV18 - - CASSEGLNTEAFF TGTGCCAGCTCCGAGGGCTTGAACACTGAAGCTTTCTTT
TRBJ1-5 TRBV5-4 - - CASSTGQYQPQHF TGTGCCAGCAGCACCGGACAGTATCAGCCCCAGCATTTT
TRBJ1-5 TRBV30 - few CAWSVGQLDQPQHF TGTGCCTGGAGTGTCGGCCAGCTCGACCAGCCCCAGCATTTT
TRBJ2-1 TRBV7-2 TRBD2 once CASSLVAGGRNEQFF TGTGCCAGCAGCTTAGTAGCGGGAGGGAGAAATGAGCAGTTCTTC
TRBJ2-2 TRBV7-9 - - CASSPREHGELFF TGTGCCAGCAGCCCTCGGGAGCACGGGGAGCTGTTTTTT
TRBJ2-5 TRBV7-9 - - CASSFTETQYF TGTGCCAGCAGCTTTACAGAGACCCAGTACTTC
TRBJ2-7 TRBV19 - once CASSLGRHYEQYF TGTGCCAGTAGTCTTGGGCGGCACTACGAGCAGTACTTC
TRBJ2-5 TRBV28 TRBD1 - CASSLGAGTGVRETQYF TGTGCCAGCAGTTTAGGGGCCGGGACAGGAGTGCGAGAGACCCAGTACTTC
TRBJ2-5 TRBV15 - - CATSRDGEETQYF TGTGCCACCAGCAGAGACGGAGAAGAGACCCAGTACTTC
TRBJ1-1 TRBV5-6 - - CASSLAEEGGTEAFF TGTGCCAGCAGCTTGGCCGAGGAAGGGGGCACTGAAGCTTTCTTT
TRBJ1-4 TRBV5-1 - - CASSFQGDGGEKLFF TGCGCCAGCAGCTTTCAGGGAGACGGGGGTGAAAAACTGTTTTTT
TRBJ2-7 TRBV6-5 - - CASSSFLGAEQYF TGTGCCAGCAGTTCGTTCCTGGGGGCCGAGCAGTACTTC
TRBJ2-5 TRBV18 - - CASSPPREETQYF TGTGCCAGCTCACCACCAAGGGAAGAGACCCAGTACTTC
TRBJ2-2 TRBV12-5 TRBD1 once CASGWTGSATGELFF TGTGCTAGTGGTTGGACAGGGTCGGCCACCGGGGAGCTGTTTTTT
TRBJ2-5 TRBV25-1 - - CASSPGQRETQYF TGTGCCAGCAGTCCAGGACAGAGGGAGACCCAGTACTTC
TRBJ1-6 TRBV27 - - CASSRRGVSSYNSPLHF TGTGCCAGCAGTCGTCGGGGGGTGAGCTCCTATAATTCACCCCTCCACTTT
TRBJ1-1 TRBV5-1 - - CASSLSEVGGEAFF TGCGCCAGCAGCTTGTCCGAGGTGGGCGGCGAAGCTTTCTTT
TRBJ1-2 TRBV30 TRBD1 - CAWSENRGDYGYTF TGTGCCTGGAGCGAAAACAGGGGTGACTATGGCTACACCTTC
TRBJ2-2 TRBV30 - - CAWSGGPGELFF TGTGCCTGGAGTGGGGGACCCGGGGAGCTGTTTTTT
TRBJ2-2 TRBV7-2 - - CASTTPSGELFF TGTGCCAGCACCACCCCCAGCGGGGAGCTGTTTTTT